Each of the 3 T cell receptor beta chains below was sequenced from the same sample in a study of T cell responses to AZD1222 COVID-19 vaccine. Sequenced by immunoSEQ multiplex PCR; TCRdb stores in-frame clones only, minus some. Of some 60,000 clones in the sample, 60% to 85% are singletons; the top ten hold around 3.5%. Specimen: peripheral blood, collected 28 days after the second AZD1222 dose. The receptors were sampled from an adult who received the AZD1222 COVID-19 vaccine.

The rearrangement uses TRBV3-1 (or the pseudogene TRBV3-2) and TRBJ2-1; D not certain. Germline V gene data show CDR1 as LGHDT and CDR2 as YNNKEL (reference sequence). The CDR3 consists of 15 residues. The V end was cut by 0 bases, the J end by 11 bases, with 17 bases between. CDR3 nucleotides: TGTGCCAGCAGCCAAGATGGGTCTGGATTTCGTAAGCAGTTCTTC. It codes for CASSQDGSGFRKQFF.

The rearrangement joins TRBV3-1 (or the pseudogene TRBV3-2) to TRBJ1-4; D perhaps matches TRBD1 (5 bases). Germline V lookup: CDR1 LGHDT, CDR2 YNNKEL (reference sequence). With 0 bases removed from V and 14 bases from J, the gap between germline ends came to 16 bases. CDR3 length: 14 amino acids. In nucleotides, the CDR3 is TGTGCCAGCAGCCAAGATAACGCAGGCCGGGGGCTGTTTTTT. Encoded protein: CASSQDNAGRGLFF.

This clone came up a few times. CDR3 nucleotide sequence: TGTGCCAGTAGCCCTGTGGGCTCGGGTCTCCTCACCCAGTACTTC. Amino acids: CASSPVGSGLLTQYF. The chain joins TRBV19 to TRBJ2-5; unclear D gene. Trimming took 6 bases from V and 8 from J, leaving 22 bases between them. The CDR3 loop spans 15 amino acids. Looked up from germline, CDR1 is LNHDA and CDR2 is SQIVND (reference sequence).